Each of the 20 T cell receptor beta chains below was sequenced from the same sample in a study of T cells in women clearing cervical HPV infection. Clones were sequenced by immunoSEQ multiplex PCR, and TCRdb holds only the in-frame ones, with some missing. The table counts about 22,000 clones; 2.5% to 3.5% lies in the top ten. Sequencing was performed on blood buffy coat. These receptors all stem from a woman aged 18-69 years with a cervical HPV16 infection that either progressed to CIN3+ or cleared (not recorded which).

Here the CDR3 reads CASSPDRVTYEQYF. The covered CDR3 bases are TGTGCCAGCAGCCCCGACAGGGTCACCTACGAG. The chain employs TRBV7-2 and TRBJ2-7; 7 nucleotides agree with TRBD1. Read coverage stops 3 residues before the CDR3 terminus; the germline J gene supplies the remainder. This CDR3 has 14 residues. Germline-derived CDR1 and CDR2 are SGHTA and FQGNSA. Unmatched junction bases numbered 6, after V lost 5 bases and J lost 2 bases.

A remark on this clone: The CDR3 is cut off 3 residues early in the read; its end comes from the germline J gene. The chain combines TRBV19 with TRBJ2-1; 9 nucleotides line up with TRBD2. Germline V gene data show CDR1 as LNHDA and CDR2 as SQIVND (reference sequence). The V gene end was trimmed by 8 bases and the J gene end by 4 bases; junction bases not matched to a gene: 12. This CDR3 spans 16 amino acids. CDR3: CASSNQGTSRYNEQFF. CDR3 bases read: TGTGCCAGTTCGAACCAGGGGACTAGCAGATACAATGAG.

To note about this clone: The missing CDR3 end, 3 residues past where the read stops, is filled in from the germline J gene. The chain couples TRBV29-1 to TRBJ2-1, with a tentative D call TRBD2 (7 bases). Germline CDR1 and CDR2: SQVTM and ANQGSEA. The CDR3 totals 15 residues. The germline V and J ends were trimmed by 7 bases and 0 bases, with 16 bases remaining between them. The CDR3 DNA, read in part, is TGCAGCGCCGTGAGGGGGGGAAGCTCCTACAATGAG. Its translation: CSAVRGGSSYNE. In full, the CDR3 is CSAVRGGSSYNEQFF.

With respect to this clone: With the read ending 3 residues before the CDR3 end, the germline J gene is used to fill in that end. The rearrangement uses TRBV2 and TRBJ1-1; tentative D call: TRBD1 (6 bases). CDR3 length equals 17 residues. Per the germline V gene, CDR1 is SNHLY and CDR2 is FYNNEI. Trimming took 1 base from V and 4 from J, leaving 19 bases between them. CDR3 region: CASSEGAIGGAVTEAFF. CDR3 DNA, as far as it was read: TGTGCCAGCAGTGAAGGGGCCATTGGGGGGGCGGTCACTGAA.

Comment on this clone: The CDR3 end falls 3 residues outside the read, so it is completed with the germline J gene. The chain uses TRBV5-1 and TRBJ2-2; a possible D gene is TRBD2 (6 bases). The CDR3 loop spans 15 amino acids. V was pared by 1 base and J by 0 bases, with 7 bases between. Per the germline V gene, CDR1 is SGHRS and CDR2 is YFSETQ. The sequenced part of the CDR3 DNA is TGCGCCAGCAGCTTGTCTAGCGCGAACACCGGGGAG. It yields the protein CASSLSSANTGE. The whole CDR3 sequence reads CASSLSSANTGELFF.

Note on this clone: The missing CDR3 end, 3 residues past where the read stops, is filled in from the germline J gene. The genes are TRBV7-9 and TRBJ1-1; D ambiguous. CDR3 length equals 12 residues. Germline CDR1 is SEHNR and CDR2 is FQNEAQ (reference sequence). CDR3 in amino acids: CASSLERGWAFF. The CDR3 bases that were read are TGTGCCAGCAGCTTAGAACGGGGTTGG.

Note on this clone: Read sequence stops 3 residues before the CDR3 end, and the germline J gene provides the missing end. The chain joins TRBV7-2 to TRBJ1-1, with 7 bases lining up with TRBD1. CDR1 is SGHTA and CDR2 is FQGNSA in the germline V gene. V shed 5 bases and J 3 bases; nucleotides not matched to a gene: 3. CDR3 size: 13 residues. CDR3 DNA, as far as it was read: TGTGCCAGCAGCCGAACAGGGGACACTGAA. This codes for CASSRTGDTE. The complete CDR3 protein is CASSRTGDTEAFF. Full variable domain (remainder filled in from reference TRBV7-2 and TRBJ1-1): GAGVSQSPSNKVTEKGKDVELRCDPISGHTALYWYRQSLGQGLEFLIYFQGNSAPDKSGLPSDRFSAERTGGSVSTLTIQRTQQEDSAVYLCASSRTGDTEAFFGQGTRLTVV.

Comments on this clone: The CDR3 extends 3 residues past the end of the read, so its final part is completed from the germline J gene. The chain carries TRBV7-3 and TRBJ2-3; 8 bases fit TRBD1. The CDR3 is 14 amino acids. Unmatched junction bases numbered 5, after V lost 5 bases and J lost 4 bases. Germline CDR1 is SGHTA and CDR2 is FQGTGA. The CDR3 bases that were read are TGTGCCAGCAGCGTGACAGGGGTCTCAGATACG. Translation: CASSVTGVSDT. The full CDR3 sequence reads CASSVTGVSDTQYF.

As concerns this clone: The read stops 3 residues short of the end of the CDR3; the missing end is completed from the germline J gene. V is TRBV2 and J is TRBJ2-1; D not resolved. This CDR3 contains 16 residues. The germline V gene has CDR1 SNHLY and CDR2 FYNNEI. The V end was cut by 4 bases, the J end by 0 bases, with 13 bases between. CDR3 bases read: TGTGCCAGCAGTGCAAGGGCACCAAGCTCCTACAATGAG. Protein product: CASSARAPSSYNE. The entire CDR3 reads CASSARAPSSYNEQFF.

Concerning this clone itself: Read data end 3 residues before the CDR3 end; the end is taken from the germline J gene. J is TRBJ2-6 and V is TRBV5-1, with 10 bases identical to TRBD1. J gave up 2 bases and V 5 bases, and 7 bases lay outside the gene matches. Looked up from germline, CDR1 is SGHRS and CDR2 is YFSETQ. The CDR3 contains 17 residues. CDR3 bases read: TGCGCCAGCAGTCCTGGGACAGGGGAACCTGGGGCCAACGTC. It codes for CASSPGTGEPGANV. The full CDR3 is CASSPGTGEPGANVLTF.

About this clone: The DNA ends 3 residues before the CDR3 does, and the rest of the CDR3 is filled in from the germline J gene. This rearrangement joins TRBV12-5 to TRBJ2-5, with 7 bases matching TRBD2. V was pared by 5 bases and J by 1 base, with 1 base of the junction left unmatched. The CDR3 extends over 13 amino acids. Per the germline V gene, CDR1 is LGHNT and CDR2 is FRNRAP. CDR3 protein: CASGLAAQETQYF. Incomplete CDR3 DNA: TGTGCTAGTGGTCTAGCGGCCCAAGAGACC. The complete variable domain, with remaining parts taken from reference TRBV12-5 and TRBJ2-5, reads DARVTQTPRHKVTEMGQEVTMRCQPILGHNTVFWYRQTMMQGLELLAYFRNRAPLDDSGMPKDRFSAEMPDATLATLKIQPSEPRDSAVYFCASGLAAQETQYFGPGTRLLVL.

On this clone itself: The DNA ends 3 residues before the CDR3 does, and the rest of the CDR3 is filled in from the germline J gene. The chain couples TRBV10-3 to TRBJ2-7; 7 bases are a match to TRBD1. The CDR3 sequence is 14 residues long. Germline lookup yields CDR1 ENHRY and CDR2 SYGVKD. The junction had 11 bases not matched to a gene; V was cut back by 11 bases and J by 1 base. CDR3 residues: CASQMGQLSYEQYF. The sequenced CDR3 bases are TGTGCCTCACAAATGGGACAGCTTTCCTACGAG.

In the case of this clone: The read finishes 3 residues shy of the CDR3 end, and the germline J gene is used to complete it. This chain links TRBV7-2 with TRBJ1-2; D not certain. This CDR3 has 13 residues. Per the germline V gene, CDR1 is SGHTA and CDR2 is FQGNSA. V was trimmed by 8 bases and J by 6 bases, leaving 16 bases between them. The DNA read from the CDR3 is TGTGCCAGCGCCCGCCGAGGGTTGGATGGC. As protein: CASARRGLDG. The full CDR3 is CASARRGLDGYTF.

Regarding this clone: The DNA ends 3 residues before the CDR3 does, and the rest of the CDR3 is filled in from the germline J gene. V and J are TRBV30 and TRBJ1-6; D is ambiguous. Germline assignment: CDR1 GTSNPN and CDR2 SVGIG (reference sequence). Trimming stripped 5 bases from V and 5 bases from J, with 13 bases between. The CDR3 has 14 amino acids. CDR3 bases read: TGTGCCTGGGGCCTGGGCAGCAATAATTCACCC. Protein: CAWGLGSNNSP. The whole CDR3 is CAWGLGSNNSPLHF.

About this clone itself: From the germline J gene comes the end of the CDR3, since the read stops 3 residues before it. This rearrangement joins TRBV12-3 or TRBV12-4 to TRBJ2-3; 11 positions agree with TRBD2. CDR3 length: 15 residues. J gave up 4 bases and V 5 bases, and 5 bases lay outside the gene matches. The CDR3 bases that were read are TGTGCCAGCAGTCCTGGACTAGCGGGCCCAGATACG. It codes for CASSPGLAGPDT. The entire CDR3 reads CASSPGLAGPDTQYF.

In regard to this clone: The CDR3 end falls 3 residues outside the read, so it is completed with the germline J gene. The rearrangement uses TRBV20-1 and TRBJ2-7, with 12 nucleotides matching TRBD2. The germline V gene has CDR1 DFQATT and CDR2 SNEGSKA (reference sequence). CDR3 length: 14 amino acids. The V and J ends lost 1 base and 2 bases, in that order; junction bases with no gene match: 0. The DNA read from the CDR3 is TGCAGTGCTAGAGGGACTAGCGGGACCTACGAG. Protein product: CSARGTSGTYE. The whole CDR3 reads CSARGTSGTYEQYF.

Remarks on this clone: The sequence runs out 3 residues before the end of the CDR3; the remainder is reconstructed from the germline J gene. The chain couples TRBV7-3 to TRBJ1-1; 7 nucleotides match TRBD1. Germline V gives CDR1 SGHTA, CDR2 FQGTGA. V gave up 5 bases and J gave up 6 bases; unmatched junction bases: 6. This CDR3 spans 13 amino acids. CDR3 DNA (partial): TGTGCCAGCAGCCCTGGGACAGAAGCTGAA. Translated, it gives CASSPGTEAE. The whole CDR3 region reads CASSPGTEAEAFF.

In regard to this clone: The CDR3 end is not reached by the read, which stops 3 residues before it; the germline J gene fills it in. This chain connects TRBV20-1 to TRBJ1-2, with 10 bases fitting TRBD1. Germline V gene lookup returns CDR1 DFQATT and CDR2 SNEGSKA (reference sequence). The junction had 23 bases not matched to a gene; V was cut back by 6 bases and J by 7 bases. The CDR3 contains 18 residues. The CDR3: CSAILPGQGYTAPVGYTF. CDR3 DNA (partial): TGCAGTGCCATCCTACCGGGACAGGGGTATACCGCCCCTGTTGGC.

As concerns this clone: The read ends 3 residues shy of where the CDR3 ends; the end is completed using the germline J gene. V gene TRBV28 combines with J gene TRBJ1-1; TRBD1 might be the D (5 bases). The CDR3 has 15 amino acids. The V and J ends lost 7 bases and 0 bases respectively, with 15 bases between them. CDR1 and CDR2 (germline): MDHEN, SYDVKM. The CDR3 spells CASIGVLFMNTEAFF. CDR3 DNA, as far as it was read: TGTGCCAGCATAGGGGTTCTGTTCATGAACACTGAA.

CDR3 protein: CASSLLAGTQETQYF. The CDR3 DNA, read in part, is TGTGCCAGCAGCTTACTAGCGGGAACGCAAGAGACC. The chain recombines TRBV7-2 with TRBJ2-5, with 9 bases matching TRBD2. The read halts 3 residues ahead of the CDR3 end, with the missing end drawn from the germline J gene. This CDR3 is built from 15 residues. The germline CDR1 and CDR2 sequences are SGHTA and FQGNSA. J lost 2 bases, V lost 2 bases, and 3 bases had no gene match.